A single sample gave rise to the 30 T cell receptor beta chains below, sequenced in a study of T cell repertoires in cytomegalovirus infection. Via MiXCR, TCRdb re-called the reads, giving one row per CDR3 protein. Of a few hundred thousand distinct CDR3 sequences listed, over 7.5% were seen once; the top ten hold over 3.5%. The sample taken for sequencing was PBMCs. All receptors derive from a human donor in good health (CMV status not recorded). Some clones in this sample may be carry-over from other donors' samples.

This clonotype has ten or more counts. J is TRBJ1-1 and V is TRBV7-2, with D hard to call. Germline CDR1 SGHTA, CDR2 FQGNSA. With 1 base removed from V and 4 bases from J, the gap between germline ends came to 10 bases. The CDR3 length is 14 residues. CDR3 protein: CASSLEGWSTEAFF. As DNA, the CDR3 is TGTGCCAGCAGCTTAGAGGGTTGGAGCACTGAAGCTTTCTTT.

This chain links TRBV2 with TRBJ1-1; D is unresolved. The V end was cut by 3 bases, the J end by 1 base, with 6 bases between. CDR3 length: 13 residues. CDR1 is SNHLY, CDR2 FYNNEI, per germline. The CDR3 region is CASSERKNTEAFF. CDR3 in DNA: TGTGCCAGCAGTGAGAGGAAGAACACTGAAGCTTTCTTT.

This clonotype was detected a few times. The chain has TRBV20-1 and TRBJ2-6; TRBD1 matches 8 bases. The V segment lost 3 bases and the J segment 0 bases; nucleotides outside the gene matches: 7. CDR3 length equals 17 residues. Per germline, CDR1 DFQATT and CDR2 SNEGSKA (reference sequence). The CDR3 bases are TGCAGTGCTAGCTGGGGTCAGGGGGCCTCTGGGGCCAACGTCCTGACTTTC. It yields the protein CSASWGQGASGANVLTF.

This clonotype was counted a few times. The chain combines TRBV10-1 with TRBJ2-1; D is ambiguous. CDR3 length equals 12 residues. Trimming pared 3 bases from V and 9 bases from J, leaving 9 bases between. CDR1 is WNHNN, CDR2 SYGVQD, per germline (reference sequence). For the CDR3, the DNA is TGCGCCAGCAGTGACCCGACCGGTGAGCAGTTCTTC. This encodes CASSDPTGEQFF.

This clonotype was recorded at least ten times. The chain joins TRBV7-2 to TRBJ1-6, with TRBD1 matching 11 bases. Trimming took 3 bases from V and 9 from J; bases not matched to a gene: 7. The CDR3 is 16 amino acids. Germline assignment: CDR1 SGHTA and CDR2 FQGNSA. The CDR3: CASSFFGTGGISPLHF. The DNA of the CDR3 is TGTGCCAGCAGCTTCTTCGGGACAGGGGGTATTTCACCCCTCCACTTT.

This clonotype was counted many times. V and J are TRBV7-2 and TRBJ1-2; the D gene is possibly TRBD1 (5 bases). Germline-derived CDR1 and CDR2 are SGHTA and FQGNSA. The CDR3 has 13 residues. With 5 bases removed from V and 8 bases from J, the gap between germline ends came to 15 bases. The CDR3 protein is CASSQPQARGYTF. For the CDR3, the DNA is TGTGCCAGCAGCCAACCACAGGCGCGAGGCTACACCTTC.

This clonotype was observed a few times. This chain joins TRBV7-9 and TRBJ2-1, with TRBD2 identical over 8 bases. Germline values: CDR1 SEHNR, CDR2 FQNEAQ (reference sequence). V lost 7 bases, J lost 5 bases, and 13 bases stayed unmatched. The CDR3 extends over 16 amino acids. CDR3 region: CASTIDRGSGNNEQFF. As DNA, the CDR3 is TGTGCCAGCACCATAGATAGAGGTAGCGGGAACAATGAGCAGTTCTTC.

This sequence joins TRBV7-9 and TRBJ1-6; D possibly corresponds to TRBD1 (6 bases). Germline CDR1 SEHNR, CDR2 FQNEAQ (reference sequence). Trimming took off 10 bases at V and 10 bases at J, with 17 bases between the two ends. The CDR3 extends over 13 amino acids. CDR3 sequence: CATRGSGESPLHF. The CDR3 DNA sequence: TGTGCCACTCGGGGGTCAGGGGAATCACCCCTCCACTTT.

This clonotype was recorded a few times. CDR3 sequence (DNA): TGTGCCATCAGCGGAGGCGGGGGGAAAGATACGCAGTATTTT. It translates to CAISGGGGKDTQYF. This sequence joins TRBV10-3 and TRBJ2-3; TRBD2 aligns across 8 bases. Trimming at V came to 6 bases and at J to 5 bases, leaving 7 bases not matched to a gene. Germline lookup yields CDR1 ENHRY and CDR2 SYGVKD. CDR3 length: 14 amino acids.

CDR3 nucleotide sequence: TGTGCCAGCAGCTTCGGTCGGTTGGGCCGGGATACGCAGTATTTT. This sequence encodes CASSFGRLGRDTQYF. V is TRBV11-2 and J is TRBJ2-3; the D is unclear. The CDR3 length is 15 residues. V lost 3 bases to trimming and J lost 6 bases, with 16 bases between them. Looked up from germline, CDR1 is SGHAT and CDR2 is FQNNGV.

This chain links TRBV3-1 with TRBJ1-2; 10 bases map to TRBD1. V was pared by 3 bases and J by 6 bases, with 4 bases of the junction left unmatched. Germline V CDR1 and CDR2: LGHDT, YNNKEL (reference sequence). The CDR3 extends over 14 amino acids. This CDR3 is CASSQLDRGNGYTF. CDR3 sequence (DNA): TGTGCCAGCAGCCAGTTGGACAGGGGGAATGGCTACACCTTC.

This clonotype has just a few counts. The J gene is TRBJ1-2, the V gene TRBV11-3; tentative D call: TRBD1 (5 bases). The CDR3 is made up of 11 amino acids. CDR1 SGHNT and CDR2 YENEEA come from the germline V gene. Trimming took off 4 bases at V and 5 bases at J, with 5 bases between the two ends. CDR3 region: CASSWGYGYTF. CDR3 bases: TGTGCCAGCAGCTGGGGGTATGGCTACACCTTC.

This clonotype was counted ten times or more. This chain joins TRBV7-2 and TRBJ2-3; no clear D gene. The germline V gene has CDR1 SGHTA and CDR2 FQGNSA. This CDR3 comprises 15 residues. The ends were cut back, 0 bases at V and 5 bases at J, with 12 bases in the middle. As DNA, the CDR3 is TGTGCCAGCAGCTTAGCGGTGGGTCCTGGAGATACGCAGTATTTT. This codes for CASSLAVGPGDTQYF. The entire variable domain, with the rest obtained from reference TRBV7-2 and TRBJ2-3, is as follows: GAGVSQSPSNKVTEKGKDVELRCDPISGHTALYWYRQSLGQGLEFLIYFQGNSAPDKSGLPSDRFSAERTGGSVSTLTIQRTQQEDSAVYLCASSLAVGPGDTQYFGPGTRLTVL.

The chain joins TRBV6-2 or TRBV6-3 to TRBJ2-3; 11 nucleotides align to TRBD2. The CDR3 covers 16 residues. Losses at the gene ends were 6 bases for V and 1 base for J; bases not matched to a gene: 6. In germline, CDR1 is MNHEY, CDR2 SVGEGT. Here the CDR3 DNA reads TGTGCCAGCAGACTAGCGGGAGAAAGCGGCACAGATACGCAGTATTTT. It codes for CASRLAGESGTDTQYF.

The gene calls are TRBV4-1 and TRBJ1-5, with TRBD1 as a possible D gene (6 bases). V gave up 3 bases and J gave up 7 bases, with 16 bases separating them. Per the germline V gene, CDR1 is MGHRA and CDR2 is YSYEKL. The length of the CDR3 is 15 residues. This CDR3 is CASSQERGVGQPQHF. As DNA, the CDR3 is TGCGCCAGCAGCCAGGAGAGGGGGGTCGGACAGCCCCAGCATTTT.

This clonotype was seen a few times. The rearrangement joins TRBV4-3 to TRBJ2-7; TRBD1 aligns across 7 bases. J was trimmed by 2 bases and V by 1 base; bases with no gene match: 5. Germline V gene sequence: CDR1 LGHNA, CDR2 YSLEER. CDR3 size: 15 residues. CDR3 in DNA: TGCGCCAGCAGCCAAGGAGGGCAGGGGGCCTACGAGCAGTACTTC. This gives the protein CASSQGGQGAYEQYF.

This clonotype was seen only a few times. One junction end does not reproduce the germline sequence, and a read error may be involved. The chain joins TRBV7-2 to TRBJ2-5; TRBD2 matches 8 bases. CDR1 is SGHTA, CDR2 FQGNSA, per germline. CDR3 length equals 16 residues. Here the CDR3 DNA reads TGTGCCAGCAGTTTAGGAAGCGGGGGACATGGAAGTCCCCAGTACTTC. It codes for CASSLGSGGHGSPQYF. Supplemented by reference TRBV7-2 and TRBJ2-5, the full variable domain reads GAGVSQSPSNKVTEKGKDVELRCDPISGHTALYWYRQSLGQGLEFLIYFQGNSAPDKSGLPSDRFSAERTGGSVSTLTIQRTQQEDSAVYLCASSLGSGGHGSPQYFGPGTRLLVL.

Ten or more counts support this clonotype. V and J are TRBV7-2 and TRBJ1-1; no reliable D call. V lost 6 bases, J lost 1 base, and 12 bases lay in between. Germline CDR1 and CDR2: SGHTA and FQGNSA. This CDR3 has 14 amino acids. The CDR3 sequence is CASRVPGPNTEAFF. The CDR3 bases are TGTGCCAGCAGAGTCCCCGGACCGAACACTGAAGCTTTCTTT.

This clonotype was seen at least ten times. The CDR3 region has the DNA TGCGCCAGCCCGTCTAGCGGGAGCACAGATACGCAGTATTTT. As protein: CASPSSGSTDTQYF. V gene TRBV4-3 combines with J gene TRBJ2-3; 8 nucleotides agree with TRBD2. Trimming took 8 bases from V and 0 from J; bases not matched to a gene: 4. The CDR3 is made up of 14 amino acids. The V gene's germline CDR1 is LGHNA and CDR2 YSLEER.

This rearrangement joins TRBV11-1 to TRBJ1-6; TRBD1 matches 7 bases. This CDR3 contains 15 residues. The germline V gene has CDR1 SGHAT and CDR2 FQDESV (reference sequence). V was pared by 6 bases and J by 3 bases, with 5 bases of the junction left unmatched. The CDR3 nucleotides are TGTGCCAGCAGGCACCGGGACAGCTATAATTCACCCCTCCACTTT. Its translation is CASRHRDSYNSPLHF.

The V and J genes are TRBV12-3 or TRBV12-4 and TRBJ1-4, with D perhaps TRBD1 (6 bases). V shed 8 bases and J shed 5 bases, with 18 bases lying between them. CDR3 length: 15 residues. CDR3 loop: CASLRGTGLNEKLFF. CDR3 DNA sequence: TGTGCCAGCCTCAGGGGTACAGGCCTCAATGAAAAACTGTTTTTT.

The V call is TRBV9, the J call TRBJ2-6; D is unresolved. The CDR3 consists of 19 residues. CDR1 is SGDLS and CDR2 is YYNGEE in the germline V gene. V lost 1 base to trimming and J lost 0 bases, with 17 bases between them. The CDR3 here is CASSVFHRQDLSGANVLTF. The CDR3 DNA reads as TGTGCCAGCAGCGTATTTCACCGACAAGACCTCTCTGGGGCCAACGTCCTGACTTTC.

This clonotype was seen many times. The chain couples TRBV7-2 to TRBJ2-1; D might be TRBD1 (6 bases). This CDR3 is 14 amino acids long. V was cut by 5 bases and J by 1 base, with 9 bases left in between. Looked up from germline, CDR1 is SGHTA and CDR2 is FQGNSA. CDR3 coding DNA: TGTGCCAGCAGCGTGGACAGTTCCTACAATGAGCAGTTCTTC. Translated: CASSVDSSYNEQFF.

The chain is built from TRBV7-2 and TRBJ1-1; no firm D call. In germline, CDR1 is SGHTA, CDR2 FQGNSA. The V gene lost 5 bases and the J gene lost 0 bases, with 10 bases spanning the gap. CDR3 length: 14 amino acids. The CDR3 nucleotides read TGTGCCAGCAGCCCTCACACGATGAACACTGAAGCTTTCTTT. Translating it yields CASSPHTMNTEAFF.

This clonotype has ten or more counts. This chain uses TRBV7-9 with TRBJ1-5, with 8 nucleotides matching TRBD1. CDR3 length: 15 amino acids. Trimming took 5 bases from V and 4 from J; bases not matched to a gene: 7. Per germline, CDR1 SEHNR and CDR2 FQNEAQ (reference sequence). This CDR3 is CASSPGGGSNQPQHF. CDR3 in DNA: TGTGCCAGCAGCCCAGGGGGCGGGAGTAATCAGCCCCAGCATTTT. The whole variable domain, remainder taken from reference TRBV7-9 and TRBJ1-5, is DTGVSQNPRHKITKRGQNVTFRCDPISEHNRLYWYRQTLGQGPEFLTYFQNEAQLEKSRLLSDRFSAERPKGSFSTLEIQRTEQGDSAMYLCASSPGGGSNQPQHFGDGTRLSIL.

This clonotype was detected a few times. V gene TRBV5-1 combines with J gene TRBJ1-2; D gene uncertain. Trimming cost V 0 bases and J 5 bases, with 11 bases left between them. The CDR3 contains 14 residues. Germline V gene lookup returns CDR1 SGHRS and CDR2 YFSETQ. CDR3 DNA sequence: TGCGCCAGCAGCTTGGTAGATACGAAGTATGGCTACACCTTC. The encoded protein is CASSLVDTKYGYTF. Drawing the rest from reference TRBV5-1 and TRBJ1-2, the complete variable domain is KAGVTQTPRYLIKTRGQQVTLSCSPISGHRSVSWYQQTPGQGLQFLFEYFSETQRNKGNFPGRFSGRQFSNSRSEMNVSTLELGDSALYLCASSLVDTKYGYTFGSGTRLTVV.

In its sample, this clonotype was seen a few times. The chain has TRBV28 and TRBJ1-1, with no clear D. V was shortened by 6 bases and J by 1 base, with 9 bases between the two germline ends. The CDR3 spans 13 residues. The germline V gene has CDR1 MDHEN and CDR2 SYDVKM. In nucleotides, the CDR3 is TGTGCCAGCAGCCGACCGAGGAACACTGAAGCTTTCTTT. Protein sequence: CASSRPRNTEAFF.

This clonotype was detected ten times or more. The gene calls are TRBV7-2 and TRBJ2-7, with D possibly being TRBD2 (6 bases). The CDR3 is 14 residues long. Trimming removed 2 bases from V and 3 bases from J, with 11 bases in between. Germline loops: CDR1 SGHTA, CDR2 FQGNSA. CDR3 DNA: TGTGCCAGCAGCTTATACGGGGGAGACTACGAGCAGTACTTC. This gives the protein CASSLYGGDYEQYF. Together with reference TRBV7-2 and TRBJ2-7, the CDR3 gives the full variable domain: GAGVSQSPSNKVTEKGKDVELRCDPISGHTALYWYRQSLGQGLEFLIYFQGNSAPDKSGLPSDRFSAERTGGSVSTLTIQRTQQEDSAVYLCASSLYGGDYEQYFGPGTRLTVT.

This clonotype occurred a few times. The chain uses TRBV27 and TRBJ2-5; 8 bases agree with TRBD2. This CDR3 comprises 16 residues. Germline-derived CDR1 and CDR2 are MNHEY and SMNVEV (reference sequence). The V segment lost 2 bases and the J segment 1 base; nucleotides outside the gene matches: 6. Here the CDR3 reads CASSLMSGGSQETQYF. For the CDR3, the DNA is TGTGCCAGCAGTTTAATGAGCGGGGGATCCCAAGAGACCCAGTACTTC.

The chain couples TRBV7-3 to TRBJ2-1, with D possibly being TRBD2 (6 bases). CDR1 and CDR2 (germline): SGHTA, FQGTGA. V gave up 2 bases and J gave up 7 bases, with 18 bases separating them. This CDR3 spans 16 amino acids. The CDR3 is CASSLSIGAGWNEQFF. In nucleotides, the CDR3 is TGTGCCAGCAGCTTATCCATCGGGGCGGGATGGAATGAGCAGTTCTTC.